This is a list of T cell receptor beta chains from one sample in a study of blood T cell repertoires in COVID-19. The assay was immunoSEQ multiplex PCR, and TCRdb's table has in-frame clones only and misses some. This sample has 210,000 or so clones; roughly 88% occur once, and the top ten carry under 4.5%. The sample taken for sequencing was PBMCs or T cells enriched from blood (not recorded which). The source is a woman aged 30 to 39 who had been exposed to COVID-19. Each CDR3 is given with its conserved first and last residue. D genes are given only for firm matches. Expanded clones get a size class; other rows say once, few or many, or leave the size out.

TRBJ2-1 | NA | TRBV7-6 | TRBD1 | CASTLYTGDSYNEQFF | TGTGCCAGCACTCTGTATACAGGGGACTCCTACAATGAGCAGTTCTTC
TRBJ2-1 | NA | TRBV2 | TRBD2 | CASSERPGGVYEQFF | TGTGCCAGCAGTGAAAGGCCGGGAGGGGTGTACGAGCAGTTCTTC
TRBJ1-5 | NA | TRBV5-5 | NA | CASSLAVTSNQPQHF | TGTGCCAGCAGCTTGGCTGTCACTAGTAATCAGCCCCAGCATTTT
TRBJ1-2 | NA | TRBV30 | NA | CAWSVSGDRGYTF | TGTGCCTGGAGTGTATCAGGGGATCGTGGCTACACCTTC
TRBJ1-5 | NA | TRBV2 | TRBD1 | CASSEDRQGYQPQHF | TGTGCCAGCAGTGAAGATCGACAGGGATATCAGCCCCAGCATTTT
TRBJ1-1 | NA | TRBV6-5 | TRBD1 | CASSYRQGITEAFF | TGTGCCAGCAGTTACCGACAGGGGATAACTGAAGCTTTCTTT
TRBJ2-7 | few | TRBV9 | TRBD2 | CASSAGTRNEQYF | TGTGCCAGCAGCGCGGGGACTAGGAACGAGCAGTACTTC
TRBJ1-1 | NA | TRBV7-3 | TRBD1 | CASSLTVTGYTEAFF | TGTGCCAGCAGCTTAACCGTGACAGGGTACACTGAAGCTTTCTTT
TRBJ2-2 | NA | TRBV2 | NA | CASSVLVGTGELFF | TGTGCCAGCAGTGTACTAGTGGGCACCGGGGAGCTGTTTTTT
TRBJ2-3 | NA | TRBV29-1 | TRBD1 | CSVPKGTGTDTQYF | TGCAGCGTGCCTAAGGGGACAGGGACAGATACGCAGTATTTT
TRBJ1-1 | once | TRBV6-1 | NA | CASSGARLGAFF | TGTGCCAGCAGTGGAGCTAGACTTGGGGCTTTCTTT
TRBJ1-4 | NA | TRBV9 | TRBD1 | CASSERDREEKLFF | TGTGCCAGCAGCGAGAGGGACAGGGAGGAAAAACTGTTTTTT
TRBJ2-5 | NA | TRBV24-1 | NA | CATSDFGETQYF | TGTGCCACCAGTGATTTCGGAGAGACCCAGTACTTC
TRBJ2-1 | NA | TRBV4-2 | TRBD2 | CASSQERVSGRAQGPNEQFF | TGTGCCAGCAGCCAAGAACGGGTTAGCGGGAGGGCCCAGGGCCCCAATGAGCAGTTCTTC
TRBJ2-3 | NA | TRBV6-4 | NA | CASSDSRAGPDTQYF | TGTGCCAGCAGTGACTCGAGGGCTGGGCCTGATACGCAGTATTTT
TRBJ2-1 | NA | TRBV5-6 | TRBD1 | CASSLLATGTGRSNEQFF | TGTGCCAGCAGCCTACTTGCCACTGGGACAGGGCGTTCGAATGAGCAGTTCTTC
TRBJ2-2 | NA | TRBV18 | TRBD1 | CASSPLTGSVRAGELFF | TGTGCCAGCTCACCCCTGACAGGGAGCGTACGGGCCGGGGAGCTGTTTTTT
TRBJ1-2 | NA | TRBV2 | NA | CASSERSAINYGYTF | TGTGCCAGCAGTGAACGGAGTGCCATTAACTATGGCTACACCTTC
TRBJ1-5 | NA | TRBV2 | NA | CASSPARIYQPQHF | TGTGCCAGCAGCCCCGCCAGGATCTATCAGCCCCAGCATTTT
TRBJ1-2 | NA | TRBV18 | NA | CASSPTTTGTEVHYGYTF | TGTGCCAGCTCACCTACTACCACCGGAACGGAGGTGCACTATGGCTACACCTTC
TRBJ2-5 | NA | TRBV6-5 | NA | CASSYSPPTAGETQYF | TGTGCCAGCAGTTACTCTCCCCCCACCGCCGGAGAGACCCAGTACTTC
TRBJ1-1 | NA | TRBV5-1 | NA | CASSLQEKPNTEAFF | TGCGCCAGCAGCTTGCAGGAAAAACCGAACACTGAAGCTTTCTTT
TRBJ2-6 | NA | TRBV2 | NA | CASSELKLAGANVLTF | TGTGCCAGCAGTGAATTGAAACTGGCTGGGGCCAACGTCCTGACTTTC
TRBJ2-7 | NA | TRBV9 | TRBD2 | CASSPGLARTYEQYF | TGTGCCAGCAGTCCGGGACTAGCGAGGACCTACGAGCAGTACTTC
TRBJ2-3 | NA | TRBV29-1 | NA | CSLDWGSTDTQYF | TGCAGCCTGGACTGGGGTAGCACAGATACGCAGTATTTT
TRBJ1-5 | NA | TRBV2 | TRBD1 | CASRVSGGAGGQPQHF | TGTGCCAGCAGGGTCTCAGGGGGCGCAGGAGGACAGCCCCAGCATTTT
TRBJ1-5 | NA | TRBV2 | NA | CASSEVLVNQPQHF | TGTGCCAGCAGTGAGGTCTTAGTCAATCAGCCCCAGCATTTT
TRBJ1-1 | NA | TRBV7-9 | NA | CASSFVGRGNTEAFF | TGTGCCAGCAGCTTCGTGGGGCGAGGGAACACTGAAGCTTTCTTT
TRBJ1-1 | once | TRBV7-9 | NA | CASSPGTYDTEAFF | TGTGCCAGCAGCCCCGGGACATACGACACTGAAGCTTTCTTT